These 27 T cell receptor beta chains share one sample of origin, sequenced in a study of T cell clonality in common variable immunodeficiency. Study-level points and caveats: Fewer deletions and N-nucleotide insertions were reportedly seen in common variable immunodeficiency TCR beta sequences.

Profiled with immunoSEQ multiplex PCR; TCRdb holds only in-frame clones, not every one. The data list 25,000 to 35,000 clones, none observed once; 3.2% falls to the top ten. These TCRs' antigens remain unknown. The sequenced material came from peripheral blood mononuclear cells. The receptors shown here come from a human donor with common variable immunodeficiency.

This clone was observed many times. The read terminates 3 residues before the CDR3 end, so the remaining end is supplied by the germline J gene. This sequence joins TRBV19 and TRBJ2-3, with 10 bases that match TRBD1. CDR3 length: 14 amino acids. CDR1 LNHDA and CDR2 SQIVND come from the germline V gene (reference sequence). V was clipped by 9 bases and J by 6 bases; unmatched bases: 9. The CDR3 is CASRDRGREDTQYF. The DNA read from the CDR3 is TGTGCCAGCCGAGACAGGGGGCGGGAGGATACG.

This clone was seen many times. Read sequence stops 3 residues before the CDR3 end, and the germline J gene provides the missing end. The chain employs TRBV20-1 and TRBJ1-1, with D perhaps matching TRBD1 (5 bases). With 0 bases removed from V and 5 bases from J, the gap between germline ends came to 16 bases. The CDR3 extends over 15 amino acids. The germline CDR1 and CDR2 sequences are DFQATT and SNEGSKA (reference sequence). The CDR3 is CSARDGAGWVTEAFF. The CDR3 bases that were read are TGCAGTGCTAGAGATGGGGCAGGGTGGGTTACTGAA.

Regarding this clone: The missing CDR3 end, 3 residues past where the read stops, is filled in from the germline J gene. The chain couples TRBV19 to TRBJ2-7; D tentatively reads TRBD1 or TRBD2 (5 bases each). This CDR3 contains 13 residues. In germline, CDR1 is LNHDA, CDR2 SQIVND (reference sequence). The V and J ends lost 3 bases and 6 bases respectively, with 12 bases between them. The CDR3 DNA, read in part, is TGTGCCAGTAGTATTCAGGGAGTTTCCGAG. Protein product: CASSIQGVSE. The complete CDR3 reads CASSIQGVSEQYF.

As to this clone: The read is 3 residues too short to cover the CDR3 end, so that end is filled in from the germline J gene. The chain has TRBV29-1 and TRBJ2-5, with TRBD2 matching 9 bases. V was clipped by 0 bases and J by 1 base; unmatched bases: 6. CDR1 is SQVTM, CDR2 ANQGSEA, per germline. The CDR3 loop spans 16 amino acids. The DNA read from the CDR3 is TGCAGCGTTGAAGATCTTGCTAGCGGGGCCCAAGAGACC. Translated: CSVEDLASGAQET. From start to end, the CDR3 is CSVEDLASGAQETQYF.

A remark on this clone: The read ends 3 residues early relative to the CDR3; the germline J gene fills the gap. The chain has TRBV7-9 and TRBJ2-5; D is perhaps TRBD1 or TRBD2 (6 bases each). Germline lookup yields CDR1 SEHNR and CDR2 FQNEAQ (reference sequence). CDR3 length: 15 amino acids. The V and J ends lost 2 bases and 5 bases respectively, with 15 bases between them. CDR3 sequence: CASSLRLEGDETQYF. The part of the CDR3 DNA that was read is TGTGCCAGCAGCTTAAGGCTGGAGGGGGATGAGACC.

This clone has at least ten counts. The read ends 3 residues shy of where the CDR3 ends; the end is completed using the germline J gene. The chain is built from TRBV19 and TRBJ2-7, with a possible D match to TRBD2 (6 bases). This CDR3 spans 14 amino acids. V gave up 4 bases and J gave up 3 bases, with 13 bases separating them. Germline V gives CDR1 LNHDA, CDR2 SQIVND (reference sequence). The CDR3 sequence: CASSTRGQDYEQYF. The DNA read from the CDR3 is TGTGCCAGTAGTACGCGGGGCCAGGACTACGAG.

The sample holds many counts of this clone. The DNA ends 3 residues before the CDR3 does, and the rest of the CDR3 is filled in from the germline J gene. The V and J genes are TRBV6-1 and TRBJ2-7; D gene unclear. CDR3 size: 12 residues. Trimming left V 1 base short and J 5 bases short, with 6 bases between. Germline V gene sequence: CDR1 MNHNS, CDR2 SASEGT. The CDR3 is CASSEETHEQYF. The CDR3 DNA, read in part, is TGTGCCAGCAGTGAAGAGACACACGAG.

This clone appeared many times. The CDR3 goes on 3 residues after the read ends, and that part is filled in from the germline J gene. This chain links TRBV27 with TRBJ2-1; 10 nucleotides agree with TRBD2. This CDR3 has 16 amino acids. Germline CDR1 reads MNHEY; CDR2 reads SMNVEV (reference sequence). Germline trimming cut 6 bases from V and 6 bases from J; bases unmatched to any gene: 11. The CDR3 loop is CASSFVGLAETNEQFF. CDR3 bases read: TGTGCCAGCAGCTTTGTAGGACTAGCGGAAACCAATGAG.

This clone occurred a few times. The read halts 3 residues ahead of the CDR3 end, with the missing end drawn from the germline J gene. The V gene is TRBV7-9, the J gene TRBJ2-5, with 9 bases that match TRBD2. This CDR3 is 15 amino acids long. Germline values: CDR1 SEHNR, CDR2 FQNEAQ (reference sequence). V shed 4 bases, J shed 5 bases, and the junction held 8 bases outside the gene matches. The CDR3 loop reads CASSWVAGEAETQYF. Incomplete CDR3 DNA: TGTGCCAGCAGCTGGGTAGCGGGAGAGGCGGAGACC.

Many counts were recorded for this clone. The read finishes 3 residues shy of the CDR3 end, and the germline J gene is used to complete it. The gene calls are TRBV12-3 or TRBV12-4 and TRBJ2-7; tentatively, D is TRBD2 (5 bases). Trimming took 4 bases from V and 4 from J, leaving 14 bases between them. The CDR3 consists of 14 residues. This chain's CDR3 is CASSSTARGYEQYF. The DNA read from the CDR3 is TGTGCCAGCAGTTCTACGGCTCGGGGATACGAG.

This clone was detected many times. The read halts 3 residues ahead of the CDR3 end, with the missing end drawn from the germline J gene. J is TRBJ2-7 and V is TRBV29-1; 9 nucleotides line up with TRBD2. This CDR3 is 13 amino acids long. The J segment lost 2 bases and the V segment lost 6 bases, leaving 5 bases of the junction unmatched. CDR1 and CDR2 from the germline V gene are SQVTM and ANQGSEA. Incomplete CDR3 DNA: TGCAGCGTCCGCGGACTAGCGACCTACGAG. This translates into CSVRGLATYE. The full CDR3 sequence reads CSVRGLATYEQYF.

This clone was observed many times. The read halts 3 residues ahead of the CDR3 end, with the missing end drawn from the germline J gene. The V gene is TRBV6-1, the J gene TRBJ1-5; D is perhaps TRBD1 (6 bases). This CDR3 has 13 residues. Germline V CDR1 and CDR2: MNHNS, SASEGT. Here the CDR3 reads CASSEGTDLPQHF. CDR3 bases read: TGTGCCAGCAGTGAAGGGACAGATCTACCC.

Many counts were recorded for this clone. The read finishes 3 residues shy of the CDR3 end, and the germline J gene is used to complete it. This chain uses TRBV29-1 with TRBJ2-3, with a possible D match to TRBD2 (6 bases). The CDR3 is 14 residues long. V lost 3 bases and J 0 bases, leaving 10 bases between the germline ends. The germline V gene encodes CDR1 SQVTM and CDR2 ANQGSEA. The sequenced part of the CDR3 DNA is TGCAGCGTTGAGAGGGACTTAAGCACAGATACG. Amino acids: CSVERDLSTDT. In full, the CDR3 is CSVERDLSTDTQYF.

This clone was detected only a few times. The read ends 3 residues before the CDR3 terminus; that terminus is restored from the germline J gene. J is TRBJ2-1 and V is TRBV20-1; weak D call: TRBD2 (6 bases). Trimming removed 5 bases at V and 0 bases at J, with 11 bases between. The CDR3 length is 14 residues. Germline V gene lookup returns CDR1 DFQATT and CDR2 SNEGSKA (reference sequence). CDR3: CSAASVSSYNEQFF. The CDR3 DNA, read in part, is TGCAGTGCTGCTAGCGTTAGCTCCTACAATGAG.

This clone was seen at least ten times. The CDR3 end lies 3 residues beyond the end of the read and is filled in from the germline J gene. The rearrangement uses TRBV5-4 and TRBJ2-5; a possible D gene is TRBD1 (6 bases). In germline, CDR1 is SGHNT, CDR2 YYREEE (reference sequence). Trimming removed 2 bases from V and 2 bases from J, with 7 bases in between. This CDR3 is built from 13 residues. The DNA read from the CDR3 is TGTGCCAGCAGCTTAGGGGGACAAGAGACC. It encodes CASSLGGQET. The whole CDR3 reads CASSLGGQETQYF. Based on the CDR3 plus reference TRBV5-4 and TRBJ2-5, the full variable domain is ETGVTQSPTHLIKTRGQQVTLRCSSQSGHNTVSWYQQALGQGPQFIFQYYREEENGRGNFPPRFSGLQFPNYSSELNVNALELDDSALYLCASSLGGQETQYFGPGTRLLVL.

To note about this clone: The CDR3 end is not reached by the read, which stops 3 residues before it; the germline J gene fills it in. This chain uses TRBV6-4 with TRBJ2-1; the D gene is possibly TRBD2 (5 bases). The length of the CDR3 is 15 residues. Trimming took off 2 bases at V and 9 bases at J, with 17 bases between the two ends. Germline V gives CDR1 MRHNA, CDR2 SNTAGT. The DNA read from the CDR3 is TGTGCCAGCAGTGACAGGGTACTCGGTGAGGGTGAG. It translates to CASSDRVLGEGE. The CDR3, in full, reads CASSDRVLGEGEQFF.

In regard to this clone: The CDR3 extends 3 residues past the end of the read, so its final part is completed from the germline J gene. The rearrangement joins TRBV6-1 to TRBJ2-3; D call uncertain. The V end lost 3 bases, the J end lost 4 bases, and 14 bases lay between the germline ends. This CDR3 is 15 amino acids long. Looked up from germline, CDR1 is MNHNS and CDR2 is SASEGT. Incomplete CDR3 DNA: TGTGCCAGCAGTGACAGGATCAGCATGGCAGATACG. It specifies CASSDRISMADT. The full CDR3 protein reads CASSDRISMADTQYF.

This clone was counted many times. Coverage ceases 3 residues before the CDR3 finishes, and the germline J gene fills in the end. The chain couples TRBV18 to TRBJ2-7, with 7 bases fitting TRBD2. With 3 bases clipped from V and 5 bases from J, the junction kept 10 bases outside the gene matches. The CDR3 covers 15 residues. CDR1 and CDR2 from the germline V gene are KGHSH and LQKENI. CDR3 residues: CASSPPGGGNNEQYF. CDR3 bases read: TGTGCCAGCTCACCGCCTGGGGGGGGAAACAACGAG.

In its sample, this clone was seen many times. The CDR3 end lies 3 residues beyond the end of the read and is filled in from the germline J gene. V usage is TRBV10-3 and J usage is TRBJ2-1, with 9 bases aligning to TRBD1. J lost 7 bases, V lost 2 bases, and 6 bases had no gene match. CDR3 length equals 15 residues. Germline V lookup: CDR1 ENHRY, CDR2 SYGVKD. Incomplete CDR3 DNA: TGTGCCATCAGTGAGCCCAGACAGGGGGTGAATGAG. Its translation is CAISEPRQGVNE. The entire CDR3 is CAISEPRQGVNEQFF.

Points on this clone: The read ends 3 residues shy of where the CDR3 ends; the end is completed using the germline J gene. The genes are TRBV19 and TRBJ1-1; the D gene is possibly TRBD1 (6 bases). Between the trimmed V and J ends, which lost 5 bases and 7 bases, there was a span of 17 bases. In germline, CDR1 is LNHDA, CDR2 SQIVND (reference sequence). This CDR3 is 14 amino acids long. This CDR3 is CASSPGQSGSEAFF. Partial CDR3 DNA: TGTGCCAGTAGTCCCGGACAGTCTGGGAGTGAA.

This clone was picked up many times. The observed sequence ends 3 residues before the CDR3 terminus, with the missing tail filled in from the germline J gene. The V and J genes are TRBV19 and TRBJ1-4, with D possibly being TRBD1 (6 bases). Trimming took 1 base from V and 4 from J, leaving 13 bases between them. Germline V lookup: CDR1 LNHDA, CDR2 SQIVND (reference sequence). The CDR3 has 16 residues. CDR3 DNA, as far as it was read: TGTGCCAGTAGTATAGTTGGACAGCGCTTTAATGAAAAA. This encodes CASSIVGQRFNEK. The whole CDR3 protein reads CASSIVGQRFNEKLFF.

Remarks on this clone: Read data end 3 residues before the CDR3 end; the end is taken from the germline J gene. V is TRBV18 and J is TRBJ1-2; TRBD1 matches 8 bases. The CDR3 spans 16 residues. CDR1 is KGHSH, CDR2 LQKENI, per germline. J gave up 5 bases and V 2 bases, and 10 bases lay outside the gene matches. The sequenced CDR3 bases are TGTGCCAGCTCACCAGTGGGACAGGAGAATTTATATGGC. It translates to CASSPVGQENLYG. The full CDR3 protein is CASSPVGQENLYGYTF.

A word on this clone: The CDR3 end lies 3 residues beyond the end of the read and is filled in from the germline J gene. The gene calls are TRBV18 and TRBJ2-7; TRBD1 matches at 7 bases. V gave up 3 bases and J gave up 5 bases; unmatched junction bases: 7. Germline V gene lookup returns CDR1 KGHSH and CDR2 LQKENI. The CDR3 sequence is 14 residues long. CDR3 loop: CASSPFQGTDEQYF. The CDR3 bases that were read are TGTGCCAGCTCACCTTTTCAGGGGACAGACGAG.

This clone was detected many times. The read ends 3 residues early relative to the CDR3; the germline J gene fills the gap. The gene calls are TRBV19 and TRBJ2-1; D gene unclear. Germline CDR1 reads LNHDA; CDR2 reads SQIVND (reference sequence). V lost 4 bases, J lost 0 bases, and 10 bases lay in between. There are 15 residues in the CDR3. The CDR3 region is CASSSDISSYNEQFF. Incomplete CDR3 DNA: TGTGCCAGTAGTAGCGACATAAGCTCCTACAATGAG.

This clone came up many times. The read ends 3 residues before the CDR3 terminus; that terminus is restored from the germline J gene. The rearrangement uses TRBV5-1 and TRBJ1-4, with TRBD1 identical over 7 bases. Germline CDR1 and CDR2: SGHRS and YFSETQ. There are 13 residues in the CDR3. The J segment lost 3 bases and the V segment lost 9 bases, leaving 5 bases of the junction unmatched. The CDR3 bases that were read are TGCGCCAAACGGAGGGGGCCTAATGAAAAA. It codes for CAKRRGPNEK. The entire CDR3 reads CAKRRGPNEKLFF.

This clone was seen more than once but under ten times. With the read ending 3 residues before the CDR3 end, the germline J gene is used to fill in that end. The V gene is TRBV6-1, the J gene TRBJ1-3; a weak D match, TRBD1 (6 bases). V was trimmed by 4 bases and J by 4 bases, leaving 11 bases between them. Germline CDR1 is MNHNS and CDR2 is SASEGT. The CDR3 has 14 residues. Incomplete CDR3 DNA: TGTGCCAGCAGTGGACGGGACAAAGGAAACACC. It specifies CASSGRDKGNT. The full CDR3 protein is CASSGRDKGNTIYF.

This clone was seen many times. The sequenced fragment ends 3 residues before the CDR3 boundary, so the rest is inferred from the germline J gene. This chain links TRBV4-1 with TRBJ1-4; D unresolved. This CDR3 is built from 13 residues. V lost 4 bases and J lost 7, with 10 bases in between. In germline, CDR1 is MGHRA, CDR2 YSYEKL. The covered CDR3 bases are TGCGCCAGCAGCCTCACTTACCGTGAAAAA. Translating gives CASSLTYREK. The whole CDR3 sequence is CASSLTYREKLFF.